These 23 T cell receptor beta chains originate from one sample sequenced in a study of OX40 agonist ivuxolimab in advanced cancers. Clones were sequenced by immunoSEQ multiplex PCR, and TCRdb holds only the in-frame ones, with some missing. Of around 62,000 clones in the sample, approximately 82% were seen once. The source was CD4+ or CD8+ T cells sorted from blood, collected in a trial of the OX40 agonist ivuxolimab. Receptors originate from an adult with an advanced solid tumor such as melanoma, head and neck, liver or kidney cancer.

The chain has TRBV5-1 and TRBJ2-1; 10 nucleotides match TRBD1. The trim removed 4 bases at V and 5 bases at J, leaving 6 bases unmatched. CDR3 size: 15 residues. CDR1 is SGHRS, CDR2 YFSETQ, per germline. This chain's CDR3 is CASSTGQGGHNEQFF. The DNA for the CDR3 is TGCGCCAGCAGCACCGGACAGGGGGGACACAATGAGCAGTTCTTC.

V usage is TRBV10-3 and J usage is TRBJ2-2; TRBD1 matches 7 bases. J lost 5 bases, V lost 6 bases, and 6 bases had no gene match. Germline V gene lookup returns CDR1 ENHRY and CDR2 SYGVKD. This CDR3 comprises 14 residues. This CDR3 is CAIRMDRRTGELFF. The CDR3 bases are TGTGCCATCAGAATGGACAGGAGGACCGGGGAGCTGTTTTTT.

V gene TRBV2 combines with J gene TRBJ2-5; no definite D call. The germline V and J ends were trimmed by 7 bases and 5 bases, with 5 bases remaining between them. Germline CDR1 SNHLY, CDR2 FYNNEI. CDR3 size: 10 residues. CDR3 coding DNA: TGTGCCAGCACAGAGGAGACCCAGTACTTC. It specifies CASTEETQYF.

The gene calls are TRBV4-3 and TRBJ2-5; D possibly corresponds to TRBD1 (5 bases). This CDR3 is built from 13 residues. Germline V CDR1 and CDR2: LGHNA, YSLEER. V lost 4 bases and J lost 1, with 7 bases in between. CDR3 bases: TGCGCCAGCAGCCCGACAGCCCAAGAGACCCAGTACTTC. Translated, it gives CASSPTAQETQYF.

This clone was counted once. This chain links TRBV2 with TRBJ1-5; TRBD1 is a possible D gene (6 bases). The CDR3 covers 15 residues. CDR1 and CDR2 (germline): SNHLY, FYNNEI. Deletions cut 5 bases from V and 0 bases from J, with 11 bases between. The CDR3 bases are TGTGCCAGCAGTAGGGGGTCGCTTAGCAATCAGCCCCAGCATTTT. Its protein is CASSRGSLSNQPQHF.

This rearrangement joins TRBV28 to TRBJ2-7, with 8 bases that match TRBD2. CDR3 size: 15 residues. The V gene end was trimmed by 4 bases and the J gene end by 5 bases; junction bases not matched to a gene: 10. Germline V gene data show CDR1 as MDHEN and CDR2 as SYDVKM. The CDR3 is CASSSFGRAVNEQYF. The DNA of the CDR3 is TGTGCCAGCAGTTCATTCGGGAGGGCCGTCAACGAGCAGTACTTC.

The chain carries TRBV18 and TRBJ2-1; D possibly corresponds to TRBD2 (5 bases). V lost 2 bases to trimming and J lost 5 bases, with 19 bases between them. The germline CDR1 and CDR2 sequences are KGHSH and LQKENI. The CDR3 has 17 amino acids. The CDR3 DNA sequence: TGTGCCAGCTCACCATTTCTCGGGCTAGCCGGAGACAATGAGCAGTTCTTC. Encoded protein: CASSPFLGLAGDNEQFF.

The V and J genes are TRBV5-5 and TRBJ1-1; tentatively, D is TRBD1 (6 bases). The CDR3 consists of 15 residues. CDR1 and CDR2 (germline): SGHKS, YYEKEE (reference sequence). V dropped 7 bases and J dropped 4 bases, with 20 bases sitting between them. In DNA form, the CDR3 reads TGTGCCAGCTCGCCGGCCCCCAGGGGAGGCACTGAAGCTTTCTTT. Residues: CASSPAPRGGTEAFF.

V gene TRBV30 combines with J gene TRBJ1-1, with unresolved D. Germline lookup yields CDR1 GTSNPN and CDR2 SVGIG (reference sequence). V shed 1 base and J shed 0 bases, with 3 bases lying between them. The CDR3 totals 12 residues. CDR3 region: CAWSDLNTEAFF. The CDR3 DNA follows: TGTGCCTGGAGTGATCTGAACACTGAAGCTTTCTTT.

This clone was recorded once. V is TRBV7-2 and J is TRBJ2-7; 10 nucleotides align to TRBD2. CDR3 length: 19 amino acids. Trimming cost V 1 base and J 0 bases; bases outside gene matches: 12. Per the germline V gene, CDR1 is SGHTA and CDR2 is FQGNSA. The CDR3 region has the DNA TGTGCCAGCAGCTTAGGACCCAGCGGGAGGGGCAGGAGCTCCTACGAGCAGTACTTC. Residues: CASSLGPSGRGRSSYEQYF.

DNA of the CDR3: TGTGCCAGCAGTTTCACGGGCAGTAGGAACGAGCAGTACTTC. This sequence encodes CASSFTGSRNEQYF. The V gene is TRBV6-5, the J gene TRBJ2-7; no clear D. This CDR3 region has 14 residues. Between the trimmed V and J ends, which lost 4 bases and 5 bases, there was a span of 15 bases. The germline V gene has CDR1 MNHEY and CDR2 SVGAGI.

The rearrangement joins TRBV4-3 to TRBJ2-1; 9 nucleotides agree with TRBD2. Germline V gene sequence: CDR1 LGHNA, CDR2 YSLEER. Unmatched junction bases numbered 7, after V lost 3 bases and J lost 4 bases. The CDR3 spans 16 residues. The CDR3 region has the DNA TGCGCCAGCAGCCAGGAGGGGACTAGCAGATACAATGAGCAGTTCTTC. Its protein is CASSQEGTSRYNEQFF.

V and J are TRBV18 and TRBJ2-7, with D possibly being TRBD1 (6 bases). Germline loops: CDR1 KGHSH, CDR2 LQKENI. Trimming took off 3 bases at V and 6 bases at J, with 15 bases between the two ends. This CDR3 is built from 14 residues. This chain's CDR3 is CASSPSQGMGEQYF. In DNA, the CDR3 is TGTGCCAGCTCACCGAGTCAGGGGATGGGCGAGCAGTACTTC.

This chain connects TRBV7-9 to TRBJ2-7; 7 bases align to TRBD1. V lost 1 base, J lost 6 bases, and 12 bases stayed unmatched. CDR1 is SEHNR, CDR2 FQNEAQ, per germline (reference sequence). The CDR3 is 16 amino acids. CDR3: CASSLGGGGRAAEQYF. CDR3 bases: TGTGCCAGCAGCTTAGGAGGGGGCGGCAGGGCTGCCGAGCAGTACTTC.

The V gene is TRBV25-1, the J gene TRBJ2-2; D is unresolved. The CDR3 spans 15 residues. Germline-derived CDR1 and CDR2 are MGHDK and SYGVNS. V was pared by 7 bases and J by 4 bases, with 16 bases between. For the CDR3, the DNA is TGTGCCAGCACCGCCCGGACGGCGACCACCGGGGAGCTGTTTTTT. It specifies CASTARTATTGELFF.

This sequence joins TRBV19 and TRBJ1-2; D gene ambiguous. This CDR3 comprises 14 residues. Germline CDR1 reads LNHDA; CDR2 reads SQIVND (reference sequence). V was trimmed by 3 bases and J by 3 bases, leaving 11 bases between them. The CDR3 DNA reads as TGTGCCAGTAGTATTTCGGCAGTTTACTATGGCTACACCTTC. It is translated as CASSISAVYYGYTF.

The chain combines TRBV28 with TRBJ2-7, with TRBD2 as a possible D gene (5 bases). The V end lost 3 bases, the J end lost 3 bases, and 18 bases lay between the germline ends. Germline CDR1 and CDR2: MDHEN and SYDVKM. The CDR3 contains 16 residues. DNA of the CDR3: TGTGCCAGCAGTTTCCGTCCCGTTCCGGGAAACTACGAGCAGTACTTC. This codes for CASSFRPVPGNYEQYF.

The chain combines TRBV23-1 with TRBJ2-7; D is undetermined. TRBV23-1 is given ORF status, its function remaining uncertain. The CDR3 consists of 15 residues. V was pared by 1 base and J by 2 bases, with 12 bases between. The CDR3 bases are TGCGCCAGCAGTCAATTTTCAGTCCCGACCTACGAGCAGTACTTC. This sequence encodes CASSQFSVPTYEQYF.

V is TRBV10-3 and J is TRBJ1-2; no clear D gene. The CDR3 totals 13 residues. Germline lookup yields CDR1 ENHRY and CDR2 SYGVKD. V dropped 3 bases and J dropped 5 bases, with 10 bases sitting between them. The CDR3 nucleotides are TGTGCCATCAGTGAATACCGGGAGTATGGCTACACCTTC. This codes for CAISEYREYGYTF.

This clone is a singleton in its sample. This chain uses TRBV6-5 with TRBJ2-1; D tentatively fits TRBD1 or TRBD2 (6 bases each). Germline V gene lookup returns CDR1 MNHEY and CDR2 SVGAGI. Trimming removed 6 bases from V and 2 bases from J, with 11 bases in between. The CDR3 is 14 residues long. CDR3 coding DNA: TGTGCCAGCAGCCGCGGGGACACCTACAATGAGCAGTTCTTC. Its protein product is CASSRGDTYNEQFF.

This clone appeared a few times. The rearrangement links TRBV6-5 to TRBJ1-5; a possible D gene is TRBD1 (5 bases). V lost 5 bases and J 3 bases, leaving 11 bases between the germline ends. This CDR3 region has 14 residues. The V gene's germline CDR1 is MNHEY and CDR2 SVGAGI. The CDR3 sequence is CASSGDGYNQPQHF. In DNA form, the CDR3 reads TGTGCCAGCAGTGGGGACGGGTACAATCAGCCCCAGCATTTT.

The chain uses TRBV7-8 and TRBJ2-1, with 14 bases fitting TRBD2. The CDR3 length is 18 residues. The V gene's germline CDR1 is SGHVS and CDR2 FQNEAQ. The V segment lost 5 bases and the J segment 1 base; nucleotides outside the gene matches: 7. This chain's CDR3 is CASSLRTSGRISYNEQFF. The CDR3, as DNA: TGTGCCAGCAGCCTAAGGACTAGCGGGAGGATTTCCTACAATGAGCAGTTCTTC.

In this sample, this clone turned up a few times. The J gene is TRBJ1-1, the V gene TRBV7-2; D is possibly TRBD1 (5 bases). The V and J ends lost 4 bases and 4 bases respectively, with 19 bases between them. There are 16 residues in the CDR3. Germline loops: CDR1 SGHTA, CDR2 FQGNSA. The CDR3 sequence is CASSSSRSGQLTEAFF. CDR3 DNA sequence: TGTGCCAGCAGCTCCTCTCGATCAGGGCAGCTCACTGAAGCTTTCTTT.